The clone carrying this T cell receptor beta chain was seen once. The CDR3 has 17 residues. Germline CDR1 and CDR2: SGHVS and FNYEAQ. J lost 3 bases, V lost 5 bases, and 14 bases had no gene match. The table came from immunoSEQ multiplex PCR; TCRdb's copy has only in-frame clones and leaves some out. The data contain about 660,000 clones, roughly 90% of them singletons. These data come from a study of shared T cell receptors in the human thymus. These data also featured in a second study, about human thymus T cells. That publication notes: Donors consisted of healthy Finnish infants (having corrective surgery for congenital heart defects). Thymic samples were excised during corrective heart operations. Gene usage (both V and J) appeared biased in thymic and blood repertoires.

The clonotype was recovered from a boy younger than two with a congenital heart defect. The rearrangement links TRBV7-6 to TRBJ2-7; 9 nucleotides line up with TRBD2. The sequencing input was thymocytes. This CDR3 reads CASSPHLTSGLDYEQYF. CDR3 in DNA: TGTGCCAGCAGCCCACATCTCACTAGCGGGCTTGACTACGAGCAGTACTTC.